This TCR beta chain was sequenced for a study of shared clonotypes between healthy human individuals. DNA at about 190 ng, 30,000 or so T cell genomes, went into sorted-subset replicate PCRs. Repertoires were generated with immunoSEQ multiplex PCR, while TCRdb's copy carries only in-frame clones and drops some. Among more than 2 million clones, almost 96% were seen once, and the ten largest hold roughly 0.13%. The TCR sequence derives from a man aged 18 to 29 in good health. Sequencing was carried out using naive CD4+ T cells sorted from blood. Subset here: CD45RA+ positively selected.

This CDR3 reads CASRIAPGYTF. CDR3 DNA: TGTGCCAGCAGAATCGCCCCTGGCTACACCTTC. This chain links TRBV6-6 with TRBJ1-2; D is ambiguous. CDR3 length equals 11 residues. The V gene's germline CDR1 is MNHNY and CDR2 SVGAGI (reference sequence). V was clipped by 6 bases and J by 7 bases, with 9 bases between them.